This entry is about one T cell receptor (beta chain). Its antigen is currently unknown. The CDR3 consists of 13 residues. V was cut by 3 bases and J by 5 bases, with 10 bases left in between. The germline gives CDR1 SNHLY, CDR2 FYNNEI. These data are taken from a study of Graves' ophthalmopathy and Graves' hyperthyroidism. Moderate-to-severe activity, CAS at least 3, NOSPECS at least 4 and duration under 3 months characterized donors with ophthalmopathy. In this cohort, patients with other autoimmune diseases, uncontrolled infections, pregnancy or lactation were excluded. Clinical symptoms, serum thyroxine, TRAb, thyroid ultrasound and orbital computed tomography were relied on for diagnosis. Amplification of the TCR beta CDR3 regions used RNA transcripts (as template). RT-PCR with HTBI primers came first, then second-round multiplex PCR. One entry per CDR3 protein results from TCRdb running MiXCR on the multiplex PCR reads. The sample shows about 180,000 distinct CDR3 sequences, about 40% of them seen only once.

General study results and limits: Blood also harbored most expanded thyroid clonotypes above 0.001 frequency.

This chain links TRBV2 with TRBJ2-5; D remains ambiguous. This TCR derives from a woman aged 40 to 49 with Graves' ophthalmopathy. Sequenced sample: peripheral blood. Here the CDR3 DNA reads TGTGCCAGCAGTGATTTCGCTCGGGAGACCCAGTACTTC. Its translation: CASSDFARETQYF. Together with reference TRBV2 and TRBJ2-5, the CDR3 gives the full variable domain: EPEVTQTPSHQVTQMGQEVILRCVPISNHLYFYWYRQILGQKVEFLVSFYNNEISEKSEIFDDQFSVERPDGSNFTLKIRSTKLEDSAMYFCASSDFARETQYFGPGTRLLVL.